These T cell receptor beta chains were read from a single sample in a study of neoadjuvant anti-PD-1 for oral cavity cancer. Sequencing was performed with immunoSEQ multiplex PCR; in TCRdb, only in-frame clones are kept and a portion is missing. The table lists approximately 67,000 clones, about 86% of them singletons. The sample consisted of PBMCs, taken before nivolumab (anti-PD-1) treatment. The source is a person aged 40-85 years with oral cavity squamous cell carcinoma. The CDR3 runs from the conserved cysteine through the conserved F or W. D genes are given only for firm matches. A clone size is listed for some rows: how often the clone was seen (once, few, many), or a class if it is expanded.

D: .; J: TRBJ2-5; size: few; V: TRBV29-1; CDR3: CSVGLNYYGQKQETQYF; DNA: TGCAGCGTTGGGCTAAACTACTATGGACAGAAGCAAGAGACCCAGTACTTC
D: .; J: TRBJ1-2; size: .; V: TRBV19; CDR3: CASTLRIQGYGYTF; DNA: TGTGCCAGTACCCTTCGGATACAGGGTTATGGCTACACCTTC
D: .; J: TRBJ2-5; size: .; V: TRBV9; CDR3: CASSVQGGPQETQYF; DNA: TGTGCCAGCAGCGTACAGGGGGGCCCGCAAGAGACCCAGTACTTC
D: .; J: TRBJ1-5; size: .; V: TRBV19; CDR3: CASSIVSSNQPQHF; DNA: TGTGCCAGTAGTATAGTGAGTAGCAATCAGCCCCAGCATTTT
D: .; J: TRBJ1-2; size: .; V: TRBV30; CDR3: CAWSDFWEGTYGYTF; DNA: TGTGCCTGGAGTGATTTCTGGGAGGGGACCTATGGCTACACCTTC
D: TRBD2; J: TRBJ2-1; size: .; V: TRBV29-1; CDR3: CSVYPGLDEQFF; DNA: TGCAGCGTTTACCCGGGACTAGATGAGCAGTTCTTC
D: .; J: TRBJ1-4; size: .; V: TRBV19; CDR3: CASSIDTFRWDPNEKLFF; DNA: TGTGCCAGTAGTATAGATACCTTTAGGTGGGATCCGAATGAAAAACTGTTTTTT
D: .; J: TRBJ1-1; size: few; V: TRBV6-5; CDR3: CASRRMEGMNTEAFF; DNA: TGTGCCAGCAGACGTATGGAAGGGATGAACACTGAAGCTTTCTTT
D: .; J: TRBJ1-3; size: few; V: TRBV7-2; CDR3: CASSTGQSARNTIYF; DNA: TGTGCCAGCAGCACAGGACAGAGCGCACGAAACACCATATATTTT
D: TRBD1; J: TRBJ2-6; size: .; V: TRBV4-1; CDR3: CASSQGQGAPNVLTF; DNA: TGCGCCAGCAGCCAAGGACAGGGGGCACCCAACGTCCTGACTTTC
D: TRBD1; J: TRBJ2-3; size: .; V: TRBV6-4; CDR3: CASSLRAGGMADTQYF; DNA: TGTGCCAGCAGTCTCAGGGCAGGGGGAATGGCAGATACGCAGTATTTT
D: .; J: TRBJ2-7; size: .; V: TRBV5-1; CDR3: CASRPTTGPEQYF; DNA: TGCGCCAGCAGACCTACTACAGGGCCCGAGCAGTACTTC
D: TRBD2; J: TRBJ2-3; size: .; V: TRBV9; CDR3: CASSESIAGVGDTQYF; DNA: TGTGCCAGCAGCGAATCGATAGCGGGAGTAGGTGATACGCAGTATTTT
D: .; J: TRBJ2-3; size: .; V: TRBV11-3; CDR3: CASSDRKGESADTQYF; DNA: TGTGCCAGCAGCGATAGAAAGGGGGAGAGCGCAGATACGCAGTATTTT
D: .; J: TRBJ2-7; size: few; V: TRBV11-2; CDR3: CASSGLRQKVGEQYF; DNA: TGTGCCAGCAGCGGGCTAAGACAGAAGGTAGGCGAGCAGTACTTC
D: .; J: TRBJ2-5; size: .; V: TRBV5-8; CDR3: CASSPRWGQDEETQYF; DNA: TGTGCCAGCAGCCCAAGGTGGGGTCAGGACGAAGAGACCCAGTACTTC
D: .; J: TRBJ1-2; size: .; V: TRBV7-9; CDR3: CASTPGHNYGYTF; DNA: TGTGCCAGCACCCCGGGTCATAACTATGGCTACACCTTC
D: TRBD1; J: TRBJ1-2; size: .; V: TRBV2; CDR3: CASSVIGTGNGYTF; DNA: TGTGCCAGCAGTGTAATCGGGACAGGAAATGGCTACACCTTC
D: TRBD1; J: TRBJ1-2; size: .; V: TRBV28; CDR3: CASSSQTGDGYTF; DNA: TGTGCCAGCAGTTCTCAGACAGGGGATGGCTACACCTTC
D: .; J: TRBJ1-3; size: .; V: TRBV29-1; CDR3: CSVEGGGNTIYF; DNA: TGCAGCGTTGAAGGGGGAGGAAACACCATATATTTT
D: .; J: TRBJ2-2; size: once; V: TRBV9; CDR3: CASSAGTRNTGELFF; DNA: TGTGCCAGCAGCGCCGGAACGAGGAACACCGGGGAGCTGTTTTTT
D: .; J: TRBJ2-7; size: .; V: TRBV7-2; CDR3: CASSLLPVARYEQYF; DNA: TGTGCCAGCAGCTTATTACCGGTAGCTAGGTACGAGCAGTACTTC
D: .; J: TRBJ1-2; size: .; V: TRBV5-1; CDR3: CASSSTTSGALRGYTF; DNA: TGCGCCAGCAGCTCTACTACTTCAGGGGCCTTAAGGGGCTACACCTTC
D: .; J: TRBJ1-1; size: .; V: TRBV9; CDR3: CASSVTPNTEAFF; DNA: TGTGCCAGCAGCGTAACCCCGAACACTGAAGCTTTCTTT
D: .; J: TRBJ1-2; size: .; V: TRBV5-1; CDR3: CASSWTENYGYTF; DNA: TGCGCCAGCAGCTGGACGGAAAACTATGGCTACACCTTC
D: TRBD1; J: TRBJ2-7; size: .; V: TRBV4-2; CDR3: CASSQVWDRTYEQYF; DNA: TGTGCCAGCAGCCAAGTGTGGGACAGAACCTACGAGCAGTACTTC
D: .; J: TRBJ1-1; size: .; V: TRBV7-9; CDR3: CASSLGAGYAFF; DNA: TGTGCCAGCAGCTTAGGGGCTGGGTACGCTTTCTTT
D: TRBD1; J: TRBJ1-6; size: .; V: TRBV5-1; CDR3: CASSLWDSRSSYYNSPLHF; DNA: TGCGCCAGCAGCCTATGGGACAGCAGATCTTCCTACTATAATTCACCCCTCCACTTT